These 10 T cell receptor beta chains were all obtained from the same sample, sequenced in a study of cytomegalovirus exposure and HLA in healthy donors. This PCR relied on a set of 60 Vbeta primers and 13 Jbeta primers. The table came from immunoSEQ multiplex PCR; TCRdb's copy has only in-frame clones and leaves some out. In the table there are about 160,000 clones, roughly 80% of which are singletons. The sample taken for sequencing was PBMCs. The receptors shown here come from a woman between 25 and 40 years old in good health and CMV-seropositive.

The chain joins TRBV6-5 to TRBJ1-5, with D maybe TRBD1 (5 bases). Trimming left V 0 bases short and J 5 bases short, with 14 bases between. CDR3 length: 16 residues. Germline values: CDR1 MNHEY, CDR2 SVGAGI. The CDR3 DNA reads TGTGCCAGCAGTTACTCGAGAAATCAAGGGGATCAGCCCCAGCATTTT. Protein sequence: CASSYSRNQGDQPQHF.

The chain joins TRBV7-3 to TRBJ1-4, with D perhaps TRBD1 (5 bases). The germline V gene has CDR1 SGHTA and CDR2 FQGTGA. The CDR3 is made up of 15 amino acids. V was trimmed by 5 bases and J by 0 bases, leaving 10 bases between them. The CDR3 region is CASSLKTATNEKLFF. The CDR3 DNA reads TGTGCCAGCAGCCTGAAGACAGCAACTAATGAAAAACTGTTTTTT.

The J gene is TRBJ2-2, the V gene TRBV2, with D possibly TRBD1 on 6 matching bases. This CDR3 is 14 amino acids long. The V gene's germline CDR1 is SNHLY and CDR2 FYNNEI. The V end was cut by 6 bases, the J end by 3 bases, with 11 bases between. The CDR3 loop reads CASSGAGDTGELFF. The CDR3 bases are TGTGCCAGCAGCGGCGCAGGGGACACCGGGGAGCTGTTTTTT.

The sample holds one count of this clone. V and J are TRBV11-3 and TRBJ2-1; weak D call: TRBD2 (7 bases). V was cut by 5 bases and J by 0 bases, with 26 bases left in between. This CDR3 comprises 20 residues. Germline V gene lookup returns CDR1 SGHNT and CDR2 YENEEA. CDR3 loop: CASSLRGGALHQSSYNEQFF. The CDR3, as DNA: TGTGCCAGCAGCCTGAGGGGGGGCGCCCTCCATCAGAGCTCCTACAATGAGCAGTTCTTC.

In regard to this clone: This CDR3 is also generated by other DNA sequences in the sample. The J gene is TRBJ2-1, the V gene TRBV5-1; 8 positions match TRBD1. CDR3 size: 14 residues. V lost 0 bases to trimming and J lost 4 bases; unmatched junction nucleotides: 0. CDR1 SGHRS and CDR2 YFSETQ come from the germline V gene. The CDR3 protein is CASSLGDRYNEQFF. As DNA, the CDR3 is TGCGCCAGCAGCTTGGGGGACAGGTACAATGAGCAGTTCTTC.

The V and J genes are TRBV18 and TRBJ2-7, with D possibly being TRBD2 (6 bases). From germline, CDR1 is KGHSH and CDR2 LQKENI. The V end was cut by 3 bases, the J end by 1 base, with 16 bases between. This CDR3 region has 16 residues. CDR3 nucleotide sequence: TGTGCCAGCTCACCCGTCGGCGGGGTTTCGTCCTACGAGCAGTACTTC. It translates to CASSPVGGVSSYEQYF. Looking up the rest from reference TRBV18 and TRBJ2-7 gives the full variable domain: NAGVMQNPRHLVRRRGQEARLRCSPMKGHSHVYWYRQLPEEGLKFMVYLQKENIIDESGMPKERFSAEFPKEGPSILRIQQVVRGDSAAYFCASSPVGGVSSYEQYFGPGTRLTVT.

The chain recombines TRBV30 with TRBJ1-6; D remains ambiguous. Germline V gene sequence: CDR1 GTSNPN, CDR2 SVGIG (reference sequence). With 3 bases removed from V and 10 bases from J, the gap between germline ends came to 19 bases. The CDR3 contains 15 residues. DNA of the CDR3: TGTGCCTGGAGCCCCGGGGATCTGAGGAACTCACCCCTCCACTTT. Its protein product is CAWSPGDLRNSPLHF.

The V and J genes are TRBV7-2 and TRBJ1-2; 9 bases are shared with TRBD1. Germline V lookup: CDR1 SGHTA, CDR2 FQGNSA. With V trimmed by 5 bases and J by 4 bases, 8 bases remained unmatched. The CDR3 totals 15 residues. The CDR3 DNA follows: TGTGCCAGCAGCCCACGGACAGGGGATGCCTATGGCTACACCTTC. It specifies CASSPRTGDAYGYTF.

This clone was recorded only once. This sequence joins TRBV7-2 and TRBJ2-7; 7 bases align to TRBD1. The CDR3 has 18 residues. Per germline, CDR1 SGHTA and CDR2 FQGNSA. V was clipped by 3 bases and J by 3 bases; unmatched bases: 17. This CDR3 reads CASSFMRAQTGPYYEQYF. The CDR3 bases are TGTGCCAGCAGCTTCATGCGGGCCCAGACAGGGCCATACTACGAGCAGTACTTC.

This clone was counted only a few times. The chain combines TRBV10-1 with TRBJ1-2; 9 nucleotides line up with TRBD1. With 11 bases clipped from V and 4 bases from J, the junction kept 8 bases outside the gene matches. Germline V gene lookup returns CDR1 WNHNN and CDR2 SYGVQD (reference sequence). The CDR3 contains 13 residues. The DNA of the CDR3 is TGCGCCGTGGGGGACAGGGAGATCTATGGCTACACCTTC. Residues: CAVGDREIYGYTF.